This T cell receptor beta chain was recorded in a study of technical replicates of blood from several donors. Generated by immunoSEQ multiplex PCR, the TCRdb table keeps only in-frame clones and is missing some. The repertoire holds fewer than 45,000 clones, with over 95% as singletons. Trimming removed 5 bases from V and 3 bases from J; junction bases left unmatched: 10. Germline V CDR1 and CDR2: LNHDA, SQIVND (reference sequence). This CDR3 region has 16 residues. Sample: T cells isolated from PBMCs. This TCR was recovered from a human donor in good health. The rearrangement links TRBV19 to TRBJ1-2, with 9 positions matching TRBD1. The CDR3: CASSSRTGVRDYGYTF. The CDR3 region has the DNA TGTGCCAGTAGTTCCCGGACAGGGGTCAGGGACTATGGCTACACCTTC.